This passage covers 2 T cell receptor beta chains from one sample sequenced in a study of T cell responses to AZD1222 COVID-19 vaccine. Using immunoSEQ multiplex PCR, the repertoire was profiled, and TCRdb retains in-frame clones only, with some absent. The sample holds 110,000 to 150,000 clones, roughly 93% seen once. Specimen: peripheral blood, collected after recovery from COVID-19. The receptors derive from an adult who had recovered from COVID-19.

The V and J genes are TRBV7-8 and TRBJ1-2, with D hard to call. The CDR3 covers 14 residues. Deletions cut 5 bases from V and 7 bases from J, with 17 bases between. Germline V gives CDR1 SGHVS, CDR2 FQNEAQ. Here the CDR3 reads CASSAAQLGSGYTF. The CDR3 DNA is TGTGCCAGCAGCGCAGCGCAGTTGGGGAGTGGCTACACCTTC. The full variable domain, completed using reference TRBV7-8 and TRBJ1-2, is GAGVSQSPRYKVAKRGQDVALRCDPISGHVSLFWYQQALGQGPEFLTYFQNEAQLDKSGLPSDRFFAERPEGSVSTLKIQRTQQEDSAVYLCASSAAQLGSGYTFGSGTRLTVV.

This chain connects TRBV5-1 to TRBJ1-1; TRBD1 is a possible D gene (6 bases). The V gene lost 0 bases and the J gene lost 7 bases, with 16 bases spanning the gap. This CDR3 contains 15 residues. In germline, CDR1 is SGHRS, CDR2 YFSETQ. The CDR3 reads CASSLATGSHFEAFF. In DNA form, the CDR3 reads TGCGCCAGCAGCTTGGCCACAGGGTCCCACTTTGAAGCTTTCTTT.